The rows below give T cell receptor beta chains drawn from one sample of a study of neurological immune-mediated disorders. In TCRdb, the 5' RACE reads were re-called with MiXCR into one record per CDR3 protein. The sample holds tens of thousands of distinct CDR3 sequences, approximately 13% seen once. Specimen: CD4+ T cells from blood. The source is a female donor with HTLV-1-associated myelopathy (HAM/TSP). Each CDR3 is given with its conserved first and last residue.

TRBJ2-5 TRBV20-1 CSARRGIQETQYF
TRBJ2-3 TRBV5-1 CASSLQGVTSTDTQYF
TRBJ2-7 TRBV5-1 CASSYLRQNLTYEQYF
TRBJ2-1 TRBV20-1 CSARKPPGQGVNEQFF
TRBJ1-5 TRBV5-1 CASSLEGGNQPQHF
TRBJ1-3 TRBV5-1 CASSPDGTGAGNTIYF
TRBJ2-7 TRBV5-1 CASSPGGISYEQYF
TRBJ2-1 TRBV20-1 CSASSSGTSGGVEQFF
TRBJ1-1 TRBV5-1 CASSLIMVNTEAFF
TRBJ2-1 TRBV11-2 CASSSGVGNYNEQFF
TRBJ2-2 TRBV7-2 CASGSGGGVREELFF
TRBJ1-1 TRBV19 CASAASRGEDFF
TRBJ2-2 TRBV7-9 CASSLLAAGELFF
TRBJ1-5 TRBV2 CASSADRVGNQPQHF
TRBJ2-7 TRBV4-1 CASSQDISSGRPSYEQYF
TRBJ2-3 TRBV20-1 CSASGWDNTDTQYF
TRBJ2-1 TRBV20-1 CSAKRLTGLADNEQFF
TRBJ2-3 TRBV20-1 CSAEGLAGVLSTDTQYF
TRBJ2-3 TRBV20-1 CSARVLRAGSVDTQYF
TRBJ1-5 TRBV19 CATTLGVGSNQPQHF
TRBJ2-1 TRBV5-1 CASSSAGTSAYNEQFF
TRBJ1-2 TRBV4-1 CASSQDPVGNGYTF
TRBJ2-7 TRBV9 CASSVETTSNVQYF
TRBJ2-2 TRBV7-2 CASSLDPGELFF
TRBJ2-7 TRBV5-5 CASSATGGSYEQYF